Following are 26 T cell receptor beta chains from one sample sequenced in a study of blood T cell repertoires in COVID-19. Assay used: immunoSEQ multiplex PCR; TCRdb lists only in-frame clones, some missing. Here the sample spans 70,000 to 80,000 clones, roughly three quarters being singletons. Sequencing used peripheral blood. The receptors were sampled from a human donor in a cohort sampled during active COVID-19.

This clone has only one observation. The rearrangement joins TRBV18 to TRBJ2-3, with D uncertain. The V gene's germline CDR1 is KGHSH and CDR2 LQKENI. Trimming took 6 bases from V and 3 from J, leaving 13 bases between them. The CDR3 is made up of 14 amino acids. Here the CDR3 reads CASSLSSRTDTQYF. The CDR3 DNA is TGTGCCAGCTCTCTTAGCTCCCGGACAGATACGCAGTATTTT.

This chain links TRBV11-2 with TRBJ2-6; D is uncertain. Germline values: CDR1 SGHAT, CDR2 FQNNGV. The length of the CDR3 is 16 residues. The V and J ends lost 0 bases and 3 bases respectively, with 9 bases between them. The DNA for the CDR3 is TGTGCCAGCAGCTTAGAGGCGGTACTTGGGGCCAACGTCCTGACTTTC. This translates into CASSLEAVLGANVLTF.

V is TRBV2 and J is TRBJ1-4; TRBD1 agrees at 10 bases. In germline, CDR1 is SNHLY, CDR2 FYNNEI. The CDR3 length is 15 residues. V lost 5 bases to trimming and J lost 7 bases; unmatched junction nucleotides: 7. The CDR3 nucleotides are TGTGCCAGCAGTCGGGACAGGGGAAAGGGTGAAAAACTGTTTTTT. Translated, it gives CASSRDRGKGEKLFF.

This chain uses TRBV6-5 with TRBJ1-4, with D maybe TRBD1 (6 bases). The germline V gene has CDR1 MNHEY and CDR2 SVGAGI. V was shortened by 10 bases and J by 4 bases, with 13 bases between the two germline ends. The CDR3 is 13 amino acids. In DNA, the CDR3 is TGTGCCACCCACAGGGTTGGTAATGAAAAACTGTTTTTT. This encodes CATHRVGNEKLFF.

This rearrangement joins TRBV28 to TRBJ1-5; 8 bases align to TRBD1. Looked up from germline, CDR1 is MDHEN and CDR2 is SYDVKM. With V trimmed by 7 bases and J by 3 bases, 2 bases remained unmatched. The CDR3 covers 13 residues. CDR3 amino acids: CASKQGDNQPQHF. Here the CDR3 DNA reads TGTGCCAGCAAACAGGGGGACAATCAGCCCCAGCATTTT.

The chain links TRBV5-1 to TRBJ2-7, with 7 bases lining up with TRBD2. V lost 1 base to trimming and J lost 0 bases; unmatched junction nucleotides: 4. From germline, CDR1 is SGHRS and CDR2 YFSETQ. The CDR3 is 15 amino acids. Written as DNA, the CDR3 is TGCGCCAGCAGCTTGAAGGGAGGGATCTCCTACGAGCAGTACTTC. Amino acids: CASSLKGGISYEQYF.

This rearrangement joins TRBV5-1 to TRBJ1-4; D gene ambiguous. The germline gives CDR1 SGHRS, CDR2 YFSETQ. V lost 0 bases, J lost 0 bases, and 9 bases lay in between. This CDR3 contains 16 residues. CDR3 amino acids: CASSLVGPATNEKLFF. In nucleotides, the CDR3 is TGCGCCAGCAGCTTGGTTGGGCCGGCAACTAATGAAAAACTGTTTTTT. The whole variable domain, remainder taken from reference TRBV5-1 and TRBJ1-4, is KAGVTQTPRYLIKTRGQQVTLSCSPISGHRSVSWYQQTPGQGLQFLFEYFSETQRNKGNFPGRFSGRQFSNSRSEMNVSTLELGDSALYLCASSLVGPATNEKLFFGSGTQLSVL.

The V call is TRBV10-1, the J call TRBJ2-4, with 15 nucleotides matching TRBD2. V trimming: 6 bases; J trimming: 0 bases; junction bases outside the gene matches: 3. Germline V gene data show CDR1 as WNHNN and CDR2 as SYGVQD (reference sequence). There are 17 residues in the CDR3. The CDR3 nucleotides read TGCGCCAGCAGGGGACTAGCGGGGGGATTAGCCAAAAACATTCAGTACTTC. It specifies CASRGLAGGLAKNIQYF.

This clone was observed once. V is TRBV19 and J is TRBJ2-6; 9 nucleotides align to TRBD1. CDR3 length: 17 amino acids. Germline V gives CDR1 LNHDA, CDR2 SQIVND (reference sequence). J lost 3 bases, V lost 7 bases, and 10 bases had no gene match. The CDR3 loop is CASKRETGGYGANVLTF. The CDR3 DNA reads TGTGCCAGTAAGAGGGAGACAGGGGGTTATGGGGCCAACGTCCTGACTTTC.

The chain recombines TRBV7-8 with TRBJ2-5; 8 nucleotides align to TRBD2. CDR1 SGHVS and CDR2 FQNEAQ come from the germline V gene. This CDR3 is 13 amino acids long. The J segment lost 9 bases and the V segment lost 5 bases, leaving 8 bases of the junction unmatched. The CDR3 coding sequence is TGTGCCAGCAGCAACTCGGGACTAGTCGCCCAGTACTTC. Translating gives CASSNSGLVAQYF.

V gene TRBV28 combines with J gene TRBJ2-3, with 7 bases matching TRBD1. V lost 5 bases, J lost 5 bases, and 13 bases stayed unmatched. Germline-derived CDR1 and CDR2 are MDHEN and SYDVKM. This CDR3 has 16 residues. CDR3 bases: TGTGCCAGCAGTGACACGACAGGGCAGGGTAAAGATACGCAGTATTTT. As protein: CASSDTTGQGKDTQYF.

This clone has more than one count but fewer than ten. The chain recombines TRBV3-1 (or the pseudogene TRBV3-2) with TRBJ2-2; TRBD1 matches 11 bases. The CDR3 spans 15 residues. The germline V gene encodes CDR1 LGHDT and CDR2 YNNKEL (reference sequence). V lost 6 bases and J lost 4; bases outside the gene matches: 4. CDR3 in DNA: TGTGCCAGCAGGCAGGGACAGGGGGGCACCGGGGAGCTGTTTTTT. Its translation is CASRQGQGGTGELFF.

The gene calls are TRBV6-5 and TRBJ2-2, with D tentatively TRBD2 (6 bases). Deletions cut 6 bases from V and 5 bases from J, with 13 bases between. Germline CDR1 is MNHEY and CDR2 is SVGAGI. The CDR3 spans 14 residues. The chain's CDR3 is CASRAEGRTGELFF. In nucleotides, the CDR3 is TGTGCCAGCAGGGCGGAGGGTCGTACCGGGGAGCTGTTTTTT.

J is TRBJ2-5 and V is TRBV6-5, with 11 bases matching TRBD2. Trimming cost V 2 bases and J 6 bases; bases outside gene matches: 2. The CDR3 consists of 14 residues. Germline V lookup: CDR1 MNHEY, CDR2 SVGAGI. For the CDR3, the DNA is TGTGCCAGCAGTTACCTAGCGGGGGGCCAGACCCAGTACTTC. Residues: CASSYLAGGQTQYF.

The chain employs TRBV30 and TRBJ2-7, with D perhaps TRBD2 (5 bases). Germline V gene data show CDR1 as GTSNPN and CDR2 as SVGIG (reference sequence). V was trimmed by 4 bases and J by 6 bases, leaving 16 bases between them. The CDR3 length is 13 residues. The CDR3 here is CAWTPGLLLEQYF. The CDR3 bases are TGTGCCTGGACCCCCGGACTCCTTCTCGAGCAGTACTTC.

The rearrangement links TRBV5-6 to TRBJ1-3, with a possible D match to TRBD1 (5 bases). With 4 bases removed from V and 1 base from J, the gap between germline ends came to 9 bases. Germline lookup yields CDR1 SGHDT and CDR2 YYEEEE. CDR3 length equals 14 residues. CDR3 in amino acids: CASSPGFSGNTIYF. CDR3 DNA: TGTGCCAGCAGCCCAGGGTTTTCTGGAAACACCATATATTTT.

CDR3 loop: CAGKTAREKLFF. CDR3 bases: TGTGCCGGGAAGACAGCGAGGGAAAAACTGTTTTTT. The chain joins TRBV30 to TRBJ1-4; maybe TRBD1 (5 bases). Trimming left V 8 bases short and J 8 bases short, with 15 bases between. Germline V gene sequence: CDR1 GTSNPN, CDR2 SVGIG (reference sequence). The CDR3 extends over 12 amino acids.

V usage is TRBV18 and J usage is TRBJ1-6; 8 bases are a match to TRBD1. Germline loops: CDR1 KGHSH, CDR2 LQKENI. CDR3 length: 16 residues. The trim removed 3 bases at V and 2 bases at J, leaving 3 bases unmatched. This CDR3 is CASSPTGATYNSPLHF. For the CDR3, the DNA is TGTGCCAGCTCACCGACAGGGGCCACCTATAATTCACCCCTCCACTTT. Complete variable domain (other parts from reference TRBV18 and TRBJ1-6): NAGVMQNPRHLVRRRGQEARLRCSPMKGHSHVYWYRQLPEEGLKFMVYLQKENIIDESGMPKERFSAEFPKEGPSILRIQQVVRGDSAAYFCASSPTGATYNSPLHFGNGTRLTVT.

This rearrangement joins TRBV5-1 to TRBJ1-4; D ambiguous. This CDR3 region has 15 residues. The V end was cut by 5 bases, the J end by 8 bases, with 19 bases between. CDR1 and CDR2 from the germline V gene are SGHRS and YFSETQ. CDR3 loop: CASRRNTGGREKLFF. The CDR3, as DNA: TGCGCCAGCAGAAGGAATACGGGAGGCCGGGAAAAACTGTTTTTT.

The chain carries TRBV5-1 and TRBJ1-3; no clear D. V lost 0 bases and J lost 0, with 10 bases in between. CDR1 is SGHRS, CDR2 YFSETQ, per germline. There are 16 residues in the CDR3. The CDR3 coding sequence is TGCGCCAGCAGCTTGGGCGTACAGATCTCTGGAAACACCATATATTTT. It yields the protein CASSLGVQISGNTIYF. The full variable domain, with the rest looked up from reference TRBV5-1 and TRBJ1-3, is KAGVTQTPRYLIKTRGQQVTLSCSPISGHRSVSWYQQTPGQGLQFLFEYFSETQRNKGNFPGRFSGRQFSNSRSEMNVSTLELGDSALYLCASSLGVQISGNTIYFGEGSWLTVV.

The chain uses TRBV4-1 and TRBJ1-5, with TRBD1 identical over 8 bases. The trim removed 4 bases at V and 1 base at J, leaving 6 bases unmatched. CDR1 is MGHRA and CDR2 is YSYEKL in the germline V gene. The CDR3 has 16 residues. The CDR3 here is CASSRKGTGSNQPQHF. DNA for the CDR3: TGCGCCAGCAGCCGAAAAGGGACAGGAAGCAATCAGCCCCAGCATTTT.

This clone was counted once. This chain links TRBV30 with TRBJ2-5; D is possibly TRBD2 (6 bases). The V and J ends lost 2 bases and 5 bases respectively, with 15 bases between them. This CDR3 comprises 14 residues. Looked up from germline, CDR1 is GTSNPN and CDR2 is SVGIG (reference sequence). CDR3 protein: CAWSSRGGAETQYF. Written as DNA, the CDR3 is TGTGCCTGGAGTAGTAGGGGAGGCGCGGAGACCCAGTACTTC.

This chain links TRBV4-2 with TRBJ2-1; 11 positions agree with TRBD2. Germline loops: CDR1 LGHNA, CDR2 YNFKEQ. The CDR3 length is 16 residues. Germline trimming cut 1 base from V and 2 bases from J; bases unmatched to any gene: 1. The CDR3 reads CASSQGSGGAYNEQFF. The CDR3 nucleotides read TGTGCCAGCAGCCAAGGTAGCGGGGGGGCCTACAATGAGCAGTTCTTC.

V is TRBV5-6 and J is TRBJ2-5, with 10 bases lining up with TRBD1. V was clipped by 3 bases and J by 5 bases; unmatched bases: 7. The CDR3 is 15 amino acids. The germline V gene encodes CDR1 SGHDT and CDR2 YYEEEE. Here the CDR3 DNA reads TGTGCCAGCAGCTCCGGGACAGGGGAATTTGAGACCCAGTACTTC. Translation: CASSSGTGEFETQYF.

V gene TRBV6-6 combines with J gene TRBJ1-5; D remains unclear. Germline lookup yields CDR1 MNHNY and CDR2 SVGAGI (reference sequence). The V and J ends lost 0 bases and 0 bases respectively, with 9 bases between them. This CDR3 region has 16 residues. The CDR3, as DNA: TGTGCCAGCAGTTACTCCTCCGGAGATAGCAATCAGCCCCAGCATTTT. This codes for CASSYSSGDSNQPQHF.

DNA of the CDR3: TGTGCCAGCAGTACTGGACAGGGCACAGATACGCAGTATTTT. This translates into CASSTGQGTDTQYF. The chain recombines TRBV6-5 with TRBJ2-3, with TRBD1 matching 7 bases. With 5 bases clipped from V and 1 base from J, the junction kept 3 bases outside the gene matches. Germline loops: CDR1 MNHEY, CDR2 SVGAGI. This CDR3 has 14 residues.